This T cell receptor beta chain was sequenced during a study of identical twins (dated by TCRdb to about 2016). Regarding the research as a whole: TCR alpha and beta repertoires from monozygotic twins, unrelated adults of various ages and cord blood were deep-sequenced to test whether fetal clonotypes persist. Replicate twin experiments were performed at different times using different library preparation protocols to rule out contamination. The paper as a whole reports these results and caveats: Fewer insertions were carried by abundant cord blood beta clonotypes; a weaker similar trend was observed in young adult naive repertoires, while no such trend was observed in memory repertoires. Because the same donors could not be followed over many years, conclusions were based on cross-sectional statistical analysis. Compared with coincidental sharing between unrelated individuals, out-of-frame TCR alpha sequences shared between twins had an excess of sequences with low generation probability. A weaker excess of twin sharing was found in beta out-of-frame sequences because the signal-to-noise ratio was lowered by fewer shared sequences. Zero-insertion analyses could be partly confounded by invariant T cells such as MAIT and iNKT, though diverse VJ usage argued against such confounding for most clonotypes. Recombination models systematically underestimated out-of-frame TCR alpha sharing in monozygotic twins but agreed with sharing between unrelated individuals.

The library was generated by 5' RACE. Data came from an Illumina HiSeq 2000. A universal primer binding site was added through template switching, and the final cDNA carried a unique molecular identifier so that TCR cDNA molecules could be counted accurately. Specific primers in the conserved constant-segment region were used to synthesize first-strand cDNA for TCR alpha and beta chains. Each cDNA library was double barcoded, with a SMART-Mk sample barcode plus Illumina barcodes, to control for contamination. Two successive PCR steps introduced TruSeq adapter sequences along with Illumina sample barcodes. Sequencing of the TCR alpha and beta cDNA libraries was done on the Illumina HiSeq platform using custom primers. In the source study's methods: MiGEC was used to process raw reads and extract unique molecular identifiers, and MiXCR was used to find CDR3 positions. Recombination models were inferred per individual with the repgenHMM and IGoR tools using an EM algorithm. Shared clonotype analysis was performed with the tcR package in R, normalizing sharing by the product of cloneset sizes. To study raw recombination free of thymic and clonal selection effects, out-of-frame nonproductive sequences were analyzed. TCRdb itself trimmed the public reads at Q25 with fastp, ran MiXCR and retained productive beta chains. One record per CDR3 amino acid sequence lists the most common genes and DNA. The V and J calls were determined by TCRdb, not by the authors. The sample records about 390,000 distinct CDR3 sequences, approximately 8.7% of which are singletons. The ten top clones hold over 7% of the sample.

At least ten counts were recorded for this clonotype. Its antigen is currently not known. No much larger clonotype is one base removed from it; base qualities were not supplied. Its CDR3 holds 12 amino acids, cysteine through phenylalanine. The only DNA kept is the CDR3, 36 bases in frame from the first base. Via the germline V gene, CDR1 is SGHNT and CDR2 YENEEA. Cut back by 5 bases and 10 bases, the V and J ends lie 12 bases apart. Every donor in the study was a healthy Caucasian. The study also sequenced three unrelated non-twin adults: a male aged 18 to 30, a male aged 50 to 59 and a female aged 50 to 59. Miltenyi CD45RO+ enrichment and human naive T-cell isolation kits were used to isolate memory (CD45RO+) and naive T cells from PBMC.

The rearranged segments are TRBV11-3 and TRBJ2-1, with an unclear D gene assignment. This clonotype originated in a woman aged 50 to 60 in good health. Sequenced: naive T cells sorted from blood. The cell subset or site tag for this specimen amounts to: cells isolated with a human naive T-cell isolation kit. CDR3 reads: CASSLSMREQFF. The nucleotides are TGTGCCAGCAGCCTATCTATGCGGGAGCAGTTCTTC. Full variable domain (CDR3 extended with the reference TRBV11-3 and TRBJ2-1 proteins): EAGVVQSPRYKIIEKKQPVAFWCNPISGHNTLYWYLQNLGQGPELLIRYENEEAVDDSQLPKDRFSAERLKGVDSTLKIQPAELGDSAVYLCASSLSMREQFFGPGTRLTVL.